The 25 T cell receptor beta chains presented below share a single source sample, sequenced in a study of T cell responses to AZD1222 COVID-19 vaccine (dated by TCRdb to the early 2020s). In light of the paper, this sample's time point label describes: baseline before first vaccination. Libraries were constructed by the immunoSEQ multiplex PCR assay. TCRdb took over this immuneACCESS table, retaining in-frame rearrangements with V and J assigned. Such tables are incomplete; in checked studies, under half of the missing clones stem from an unresolved V gene, and the remainder is unexplained. For this sample there are about 150,000 clones; roughly nine tenths appear just once. About 5% of the sample is in the top ten clones. Sequencing used peripheral blood, obtained on day 0 of AZD1222 vaccination. Source of these receptors: an adult in good health.

V and J are TRBV30 and TRBJ2-7; the match to TRBD1 covers 9 bases. Germline V gives CDR1 GTSNPN, CDR2 SVGIG (reference sequence). Trimming at V came to 2 bases and at J to 0 bases, leaving 5 bases not matched to a gene. The CDR3 covers 15 residues. The CDR3 coding sequence is TGTGCCTGGAGTCCGGGGACAGGGAGCTCCTACGAGCAGTACTTC. Encoded protein: CAWSPGTGSSYEQYF.

The CDR3 spells CASSPRDTGELFF. CDR3 coding DNA: TGTGCCAGCAGCCCCCGGGACACCGGGGAGCTGTTTTTT. This sequence joins TRBV2 and TRBJ2-2, with no clear D. The CDR3 loop spans 13 amino acids. Per the germline V gene, CDR1 is SNHLY and CDR2 is FYNNEI. Trimming left V 6 bases short and J 3 bases short, with 8 bases between.

The V call is TRBV28, the J call TRBJ1-2; no definite D call. V lost 5 bases to trimming and J lost 4 bases, with 11 bases between them. The germline V gene has CDR1 MDHEN and CDR2 SYDVKM. The CDR3 sequence is 13 residues long. CDR3 coding DNA: TGTGCCAGCAGTCGCCCGGCCGGCTATGGCTACACCTTC. Protein product: CASSRPAGYGYTF.

V and J are TRBV28 and TRBJ1-1; 9 positions agree with TRBD1. The CDR3 is 14 residues long. The ends lost 5 bases at V and 5 bases at J; junction bases unmatched: 6. Germline V gene lookup returns CDR1 MDHEN and CDR2 SYDVKM. CDR3 sequence reads: CASSGPGQGTEAFF. The DNA for the CDR3 is TGTGCCAGCAGTGGTCCGGGACAGGGAACTGAAGCTTTCTTT. Supplemented by reference TRBV28 and TRBJ1-1, the full variable domain reads DVKVTQSSRYLVKRTGEKVFLECVQDMDHENMFWYRQDPGLGLRLIYFSYDVKMKEKGDIPEGYSVSREKKERFSLILESASTNQTSMYLCASSGPGQGTEAFFGQGTRLTVV.

This rearrangement joins TRBV4-1 to TRBJ1-6, with unresolved D. The CDR3 length is 12 residues. The V end was cut by 1 base, the J end by 9 bases, with 4 bases between. Germline V gives CDR1 MGHRA, CDR2 YSYEKL. CDR3 bases: TGCGCCAGCAGCCAAGGGGCTTCACCCCTCCACTTT. It specifies CASSQGASPLHF.

The chain is built from TRBV6-5 and TRBJ2-1; no firm D call. V shed 7 bases and J shed 2 bases, with 9 bases lying between them. The CDR3 has 13 residues. In germline, CDR1 is MNHEY, CDR2 SVGAGI. The CDR3 sequence: CASTYGPYNEQFF. The DNA of the CDR3 is TGTGCCAGCACCTACGGCCCCTACAATGAGCAGTTCTTC.

This clone came up once. The chain employs TRBV20-1 and TRBJ1-2, with a possible D match to TRBD1 (5 bases). V lost 6 bases, J lost 13 bases, and 15 bases lay in between. The CDR3 covers 10 residues. Per the germline V gene, CDR1 is DFQATT and CDR2 is SNEGSKA (reference sequence). The CDR3 coding sequence is TGCAGTGCCGGTGGGGGGTCTCGCACCTTC. The encoded protein is CSAGGGSRTF.

The gene calls are TRBV7-3 and TRBJ2-2; D is unclear. Germline values: CDR1 SGHTA, CDR2 FQGTGA. This CDR3 has 15 residues. Trimming shortened V by 5 bases and J by 6 bases, and 16 bases separated the two germline ends. Here the CDR3 DNA reads TGTGCCAGCAGCGCCACCCTAGGGTACGCCGGGGAGCTGTTTTTT. Translated: CASSATLGYAGELFF.

This clone was seen only once. The chain has TRBV27 and TRBJ1-5; weak D call: TRBD1 (5 bases). CDR1 and CDR2 from the germline V gene are MNHEY and SMNVEV (reference sequence). V lost 6 bases and J lost 10, with 22 bases in between. The CDR3 runs 15 residues. CDR3 sequence reads: CASRLAGTVAYPQHF. For the CDR3, the DNA is TGTGCCAGCAGGCTTGCCGGGACCGTTGCATATCCCCAGCATTTT.

V gene TRBV18 combines with J gene TRBJ2-1; 9 nucleotides line up with TRBD2. In germline, CDR1 is KGHSH, CDR2 LQKENI. V gave up 3 bases and J gave up 5 bases; unmatched junction bases: 2. This CDR3 is 14 amino acids long. The CDR3 DNA follows: TGTGCCAGCTCACCGGGACTAGCAGACAATGAGCAGTTCTTC. Its translation: CASSPGLADNEQFF.

This chain connects TRBV11-2 to TRBJ1-2, with 9 positions matching TRBD1. Germline assignment: CDR1 SGHAT and CDR2 FQNNGV. V was pared by 0 bases and J by 3 bases, with 14 bases of the junction left unmatched. This CDR3 has 19 residues. Here the CDR3 reads CASSLDRLADRGRDYGYTF. The DNA for the CDR3 is TGTGCCAGCAGCTTAGATCGGTTAGCGGACAGGGGAAGGGACTATGGCTACACCTTC.

This clone turned up a few times. This sequence joins TRBV18 and TRBJ1-4; D ambiguous. The V gene's germline CDR1 is KGHSH and CDR2 LQKENI. This CDR3 is built from 13 residues. V was pared by 6 bases and J by 7 bases, with 12 bases between. The CDR3 bases are TGTGCCAGCTCCCTTACAAGGCTTGAAAAACTGTTTTTT. Protein: CASSLTRLEKLFF. The full variable domain, its missing parts supplied by reference TRBV18 and TRBJ1-4, is NAGVMQNPRHLVRRRGQEARLRCSPMKGHSHVYWYRQLPEEGLKFMVYLQKENIIDESGMPKERFSAEFPKEGPSILRIQQVVRGDSAAYFCASSLTRLEKLFFGSGTQLSVL.

This clone came up once. V gene TRBV7-2 combines with J gene TRBJ1-2; D is uncertain. Trimming took off 1 base at V and 1 base at J, with 4 bases between the two ends. CDR1 is SGHTA and CDR2 is FQGNSA in the germline V gene. The CDR3 spans 13 residues. CDR3 loop: CASSLVLNYGYTF. In nucleotides, the CDR3 is TGTGCCAGCAGCTTAGTCCTTAACTATGGCTACACCTTC.

The V call is TRBV18, the J call TRBJ1-1; unclear D gene. V was shortened by 3 bases and J by 8 bases, with 16 bases between the two germline ends. The CDR3 sequence is 14 residues long. Germline-derived CDR1 and CDR2 are KGHSH and LQKENI. The CDR3 loop is CASSPLDGRNEAFF. The CDR3 coding sequence is TGTGCCAGCTCACCTTTGGACGGACGGAACGAAGCTTTCTTT.

This chain uses TRBV20-1 with TRBJ2-3, with 9 bases identical to TRBD2. The J segment lost 6 bases and the V segment lost 3 bases, leaving 10 bases of the junction unmatched. This CDR3 contains 15 residues. Germline CDR1 is DFQATT and CDR2 is SNEGSKA (reference sequence). The CDR3 coding sequence is TGCAGTGCTAGTTCCCAGCGGGAGGCCCTCGATACGCAGTATTTT. Translating it yields CSASSQREALDTQYF.

The V gene is TRBV7-2, the J gene TRBJ2-3; D not resolved. This CDR3 has 13 amino acids. Trimming took off 1 base at V and 1 base at J, with 3 bases between the two ends. Germline-derived CDR1 and CDR2 are SGHTA and FQGNSA. The chain's CDR3 is CASSLGRTDTQYF. The CDR3 DNA reads TGTGCCAGCAGCTTAGGACGCACAGATACGCAGTATTTT.

The rearrangement joins TRBV7-3 to TRBJ2-2, with no clear D. This CDR3 comprises 13 residues. CDR1 is SGHTA and CDR2 is FQGTGA in the germline V gene. V dropped 3 bases and J dropped 6 bases, with 8 bases sitting between them. The CDR3 loop reads CASSFRDAGELFF. The CDR3 DNA reads as TGTGCCAGCAGCTTCAGAGACGCCGGGGAGCTGTTTTTT. The variable domain in full, with the rest retrieved from reference TRBV7-3 and TRBJ2-2, is GAGVSQTPSNKVTEKGKYVELRCDPISGHTALYWYRQSLGQGPEFLIYFQGTGAADDSGLPNDRFFAVRPEGSVSTLKIQRTERGDSAVYLCASSFRDAGELFFGEGSRLTVL.

This chain connects TRBV7-2 to TRBJ2-5; D not certain. The germline gives CDR1 SGHTA, CDR2 FQGNSA. This CDR3 region has 14 residues. The V end was cut by 1 base, the J end by 6 bases, with 12 bases between. As DNA, the CDR3 is TGTGCCAGCAGCTTAGAGAGAGCTCACCAGACCCAGTACTTC. Translating it yields CASSLERAHQTQYF.

This chain links TRBV7-9 with TRBJ2-3; D is perhaps TRBD2 (7 bases). V was cut by 5 bases and J by 1 base, with 19 bases left in between. Germline V gene sequence: CDR1 SEHNR, CDR2 FQNEAQ (reference sequence). This CDR3 is 17 amino acids long. The CDR3 DNA sequence: TGTGCCAGCAGCGAGCCCTGGGGGGGGCGAGGCACAGATACGCAGTATTTT. Its translation: CASSEPWGGRGTDTQYF.

The chain recombines TRBV3-1 (or the pseudogene TRBV3-2) with TRBJ1-1, with 10 bases lining up with TRBD1. The V segment lost 5 bases and the J segment 3 bases; nucleotides outside the gene matches: 3. CDR1 is LGHDT and CDR2 is YNNKEL in the germline V gene (reference sequence). CDR3 length: 14 residues. The CDR3, as DNA: TGTGCCAGCAGCTGGACAGGGGGGGACACTGAAGCTTTCTTT. This encodes CASSWTGGDTEAFF.

This clone has more than one count but fewer than ten. The V gene is TRBV4-2, the J gene TRBJ2-5; 8 bases align to TRBD1. Per the germline V gene, CDR1 is LGHNA and CDR2 is YNFKEQ. The CDR3 runs to 15 residues. J was trimmed by 2 bases and V by 1 base; bases with no gene match: 3. The CDR3 sequence is CASSQGDRQQETQYF. CDR3 in DNA: TGTGCCAGCAGCCAAGGGGACAGGCAACAAGAGACCCAGTACTTC.

This chain joins TRBV7-2 and TRBJ2-7; D uncertain. Germline assignment: CDR1 SGHTA and CDR2 FQGNSA. The CDR3 covers 12 residues. The V and J ends lost 1 base and 4 bases respectively, with 5 bases between them. This CDR3 reads CASSLVGYEQYF. In DNA, the CDR3 is TGTGCCAGCAGCTTAGTGGGGTACGAGCAGTACTTC.

The chain has TRBV7-2 and TRBJ1-2; D gene ambiguous. Trimming shortened V by 6 bases and J by 2 bases, and 13 bases separated the two germline ends. The length of the CDR3 is 14 residues. CDR1 SGHTA and CDR2 FQGNSA come from the germline V gene. The chain's CDR3 is CASSLTVRNYGYTF. CDR3 coding DNA: TGTGCCAGCAGTCTTACAGTCCGCAACTATGGCTACACCTTC.

The V gene is TRBV30, the J gene TRBJ2-3; unclear D gene. V lost 2 bases and J 0 bases, leaving 9 bases between the germline ends. The CDR3 is 14 amino acids. Germline V gene sequence: CDR1 GTSNPN, CDR2 SVGIG (reference sequence). In nucleotides, the CDR3 is TGTGCCTGGAGTAGCAGTACTAGCACAGATACGCAGTATTTT. This encodes CAWSSSTSTDTQYF. Supplemented by reference TRBV30 and TRBJ2-3, the full variable domain reads SQTIHQWPATLVQPVGSPLSLECTVEGTSNPNLYWYRQAAGRGLQLLFYSVGIGQISSEVPQNLSASRPQDRQFILSSKKLLLSDSGFYLCAWSSSTSTDTQYFGPGTRLTVL.

The J gene is TRBJ2-1, the V gene TRBV4-3, with D possibly TRBD2 on 6 matching bases. The CDR3 totals 16 residues. The germline V and J ends were trimmed by 0 bases and 8 bases, with 17 bases remaining between them. Germline loops: CDR1 LGHNA, CDR2 YSLEER. The CDR3 DNA follows: TGCGCCAGCAGCCAAGAATACGCGGGAAGGTCCCATGAGCAGTTCTTC. Its protein product is CASSQEYAGRSHEQFF.